One and the same sample provided the 30 T cell receptor beta chains below, sequenced in a study of blood T cell repertoires in COVID-19. The method was immunoSEQ multiplex PCR; TCRdb's version includes in-frame clones alone and lacks a portion of them. The table lists around 99,000 clones, 80% to 95% of them singletons. The sequencing input was peripheral blood. All receptors come from a woman under 40 with acute or convalescent COVID-19.

The genes are TRBV27 and TRBJ2-1, with 10 bases lining up with TRBD2. This CDR3 is 15 amino acids long. Germline CDR1 reads MNHEY; CDR2 reads SMNVEV (reference sequence). The V segment lost 2 bases and the J segment 4 bases; nucleotides outside the gene matches: 2. CDR3 in DNA: TGTGCCAGCAGTTTAGTTAGCGGGGGGTACAATGAGCAGTTCTTC. It specifies CASSLVSGGYNEQFF.

V and J are TRBV7-9 and TRBJ2-3, with a possible D match to TRBD2 (6 bases). This CDR3 has 16 residues. CDR1 SEHNR and CDR2 FQNEAQ come from the germline V gene (reference sequence). V was cut by 5 bases and J by 0 bases, with 15 bases left in between. The CDR3 DNA reads TGTGCCAGCAGCGACCCGGGACTGCTTAGCACAGATACGCAGTATTTT. This codes for CASSDPGLLSTDTQYF.

CDR3 protein: CASSYGTSGGTNEQFF. The CDR3 coding sequence is TGTGCCAGCAGCTACGGGACTAGCGGGGGTACGAATGAGCAGTTCTTC. J is TRBJ2-1 and V is TRBV27; 14 bases are a match to TRBD2. Losses at the gene ends were 6 bases for V and 7 bases for J; bases not matched to a gene: 8. The length of the CDR3 is 16 residues. Germline V gene lookup returns CDR1 MNHEY and CDR2 SMNVEV (reference sequence).

This clone was detected only once. The J gene is TRBJ1-2, the V gene TRBV28; TRBD1 matches 8 bases. V trimming: 9 bases; J trimming: 4 bases; junction bases outside the gene matches: 4. CDR1 is MDHEN and CDR2 is SYDVKM in the germline V gene. There are 12 residues in the CDR3. DNA for the CDR3: TGTGCCAGTTGGACAGGGATCTATGGCTACACCTTC. As protein: CASWTGIYGYTF.

This clone has more than one count but fewer than ten. The chain recombines TRBV20-1 with TRBJ1-2; TRBD1 aligns across 7 bases. The CDR3 is 11 amino acids. Losses at the gene ends were 3 bases for V and 12 bases for J; bases not matched to a gene: 7. Germline CDR1 and CDR2: DFQATT and SNEGSKA (reference sequence). CDR3: CSARLTGIHTF. CDR3 nucleotides: TGCAGTGCTAGGTTGACAGGGATACACACCTTC.

CDR3 residues: CATEQGALGNTIYF. The CDR3 DNA sequence: TGTGCCACTGAACAGGGGGCGCTGGGAAACACCATATATTTT. V is TRBV10-3 and J is TRBJ1-3, with 9 bases fitting TRBD1. The CDR3 spans 14 residues. Germline assignment: CDR1 ENHRY and CDR2 SYGVKD. V shed 10 bases and J 4 bases; nucleotides not matched to a gene: 8.

This clone was found a few times. The chain combines TRBV11-2 with TRBJ1-1; D is possibly TRBD1 (6 bases). Germline V gives CDR1 SGHAT, CDR2 FQNNGV. Between the trimmed V and J ends, which lost 0 bases and 9 bases, there was a span of 11 bases. This CDR3 is built from 13 residues. This CDR3 reads CASSLDWTEQAFF. The DNA for the CDR3 is TGTGCCAGCAGCTTAGATTGGACAGAACAAGCTTTCTTT.

The CDR3 coding sequence is TGTGCCAGCAGCCGGACAGGAGTTTTTGAAGCTTTCTTT. This gives the protein CASSRTGVFEAFF. V is TRBV6-5 and J is TRBJ1-1, with 7 bases matching TRBD1. The CDR3 runs to 13 residues. The V and J ends lost 6 bases and 7 bases, in that order; junction bases with no gene match: 8. Germline CDR1 MNHEY, CDR2 SVGAGI.

In this sample, this clone turned up once. The V call is TRBV7-9, the J call TRBJ1-1, with D possibly being TRBD1 (6 bases). The CDR3 covers 15 residues. With 5 bases removed from V and 1 base from J, the gap between germline ends came to 14 bases. The germline CDR1 and CDR2 sequences are SEHNR and FQNEAQ (reference sequence). The CDR3 coding sequence is TGTGCCAGCAGCACGACCGGGACACCGAACACTGAAGCTTTCTTT. Translated: CASSTTGTPNTEAFF.

The chain is built from TRBV5-6 and TRBJ2-5; 11 bases match TRBD1. Trimming cost V 4 bases and J 5 bases; bases outside gene matches: 7. The CDR3 has 15 residues. Looked up from germline, CDR1 is SGHDT and CDR2 is YYEEEE. CDR3 residues: CASSPRTGGWETQYF. For the CDR3, the DNA is TGTGCCAGCAGCCCCCGGACAGGGGGCTGGGAGACCCAGTACTTC.

The chain uses TRBV28 and TRBJ2-5, with TRBD2 matching 8 bases. J was trimmed by 4 bases and V by 8 bases; bases with no gene match: 3. The CDR3 extends over 12 amino acids. Germline V gene lookup returns CDR1 MDHEN and CDR2 SYDVKM. The CDR3 DNA sequence: TGTGCCAGCGCTGCGGGAGGAGAGACCCAGTACTTC. Residues: CASAAGGETQYF.

The CDR3 nucleotides are TGTGCCAGTGACGGGATTTACACCGGGGAGCTGTTTTTT. Its protein product is CASDGIYTGELFF. The chain couples TRBV3-1 (or the pseudogene TRBV3-2) to TRBJ2-2; weak D call: TRBD2 (5 bases). Trimming cost V 9 bases and J 3 bases, with 11 bases left between them. Per the germline V gene, CDR1 is LGHDT and CDR2 is YNNKEL (reference sequence). CDR3 length equals 13 residues.

J is TRBJ1-2 and V is TRBV5-1; D not certain. The V gene lost 1 base and the J gene lost 4 bases, with 8 bases spanning the gap. Germline CDR1 is SGHRS and CDR2 is YFSETQ. CDR3 size: 13 residues. CDR3 sequence reads: CASSLSAGYGYTF. Here the CDR3 DNA reads TGCGCCAGCAGCTTGTCGGCAGGCTATGGCTACACCTTC.

V usage is TRBV6-2 or TRBV6-3 and J usage is TRBJ1-5, with 12 bases aligning to TRBD1. This CDR3 has 15 residues. J gave up 7 bases and V 6 bases, and 7 bases lay outside the gene matches. CDR1 and CDR2 (germline): MNHEY, SVGEGT. The CDR3 reads CASRYAGTGGQPQHF. In nucleotides, the CDR3 is TGTGCCAGCAGGTACGCCGGGACAGGGGGCCAGCCCCAGCATTTT.

The chain recombines TRBV18 with TRBJ2-7, with TRBD1 as a possible D gene (6 bases). The CDR3 covers 12 residues. Germline-derived CDR1 and CDR2 are KGHSH and LQKENI. V lost 6 bases, J lost 3 bases, and 9 bases lay in between. CDR3 sequence: CASSQDSYEQYF. The CDR3 DNA reads TGTGCCAGCTCCCAGGACAGCTACGAGCAGTACTTC.

The chain uses TRBV9 and TRBJ2-5; D gene uncertain. The V and J ends lost 3 bases and 1 base respectively, with 16 bases between them. Germline loops: CDR1 SGDLS, CDR2 YYNGEE. The CDR3 contains 16 residues. CDR3 residues: CASSARVGRRQETQYF. Here the CDR3 DNA reads TGTGCCAGCAGCGCTCGGGTAGGTCGGCGCCAAGAGACCCAGTACTTC. The whole variable domain, filled in from reference TRBV9 and TRBJ2-5, reads DSGVTQTPKHLITATGQRVTLRCSPRSGDLSVYWYQQSLDQGLQFLIQYYNGEERAKGNILERFSAQQFPDLHSELNLSSLELGDSALYFCASSARVGRRQETQYFGPGTRLLVL.

The V gene is TRBV3-1 (or the pseudogene TRBV3-2), the J gene TRBJ1-1, with D unresolved. Germline values: CDR1 LGHDT, CDR2 YNNKEL (reference sequence). Trimming cost V 1 base and J 0 bases, with 6 bases left between them. CDR3 length: 14 amino acids. The CDR3 here is CASSQGTVNTEAFF. DNA of the CDR3: TGTGCCAGCAGCCAAGGCACAGTGAACACTGAAGCTTTCTTT.

The chain links TRBV7-9 to TRBJ1-4; no clear D gene. Germline CDR1 and CDR2: SEHNR and FQNEAQ (reference sequence). The CDR3 length is 13 residues. V dropped 1 base and J dropped 4 bases, with 4 bases sitting between them. In DNA form, the CDR3 reads TGTGCCAGCAGCTTAGGAGTTAATGAAAAACTGTTTTTT. This translates into CASSLGVNEKLFF.

The chain recombines TRBV28 with TRBJ1-5; D is undetermined. CDR1 and CDR2 (germline): MDHEN, SYDVKM. The CDR3 runs to 15 residues. V lost 3 bases and J lost 6, with 15 bases in between. CDR3 DNA sequence: TGTGCCAGCAGTTTGGTTACAGCCGCCGGTCAGCCCCAGCATTTT. This codes for CASSLVTAAGQPQHF.

V is TRBV5-1 and J is TRBJ2-7; D might be TRBD1 (6 bases). Germline V lookup: CDR1 SGHRS, CDR2 YFSETQ. This CDR3 spans 15 amino acids. Trimming left V 2 bases short and J 4 bases short, with 16 bases between. CDR3 residues: CASSLIQGQMYEQYF. DNA for the CDR3: TGCGCCAGCAGCTTAATCCAAGGACAGATGTACGAGCAGTACTTC.

This clone has more than one count but fewer than ten. This rearrangement joins TRBV5-1 to TRBJ1-2, with D possibly matching TRBD1 (6 bases). The CDR3 extends over 15 amino acids. CDR1 and CDR2 from the germline V gene are SGHRS and YFSETQ. Between the trimmed V and J ends, which lost 0 bases and 1 base, there was a span of 10 bases. Here the CDR3 reads CASSLGDRNNYGYTF. Written as DNA, the CDR3 is TGCGCCAGCAGCTTGGGAGACAGGAATAACTATGGCTACACCTTC.

The CDR3 region is CASSQGTSGAPRPPPYEQYF. CDR3 nucleotides: TGCGCCAGCAGCCAGGGGACTAGCGGGGCCCCCCGGCCCCCCCCCTACGAGCAGTACTTC. This chain uses TRBV4-1 with TRBJ2-7, with 13 nucleotides matching TRBD2. The trim removed 3 bases at V and 2 bases at J, leaving 16 bases unmatched. The germline V gene encodes CDR1 MGHRA and CDR2 YSYEKL. There are 20 residues in the CDR3.

This clone was detected a few times. The chain combines TRBV19 with TRBJ1-6; a weak D match, TRBD1 (6 bases). Between the trimmed V and J ends, which lost 10 bases and 14 bases, there was a span of 24 bases. Per the germline V gene, CDR1 is LNHDA and CDR2 is SQIVND (reference sequence). CDR3 length: 14 amino acids. The CDR3 sequence is CATSRDTVHWALHF. CDR3 bases: TGTGCCACCTCCAGGGACACCGTACATTGGGCCCTCCACTTT.

The chain uses TRBV19 and TRBJ2-1, with TRBD1 as a possible D gene (6 bases). Germline V CDR1 and CDR2: LNHDA, SQIVND (reference sequence). The CDR3 runs 15 residues. The V and J ends lost 7 bases and 2 bases respectively, with 15 bases between them. The CDR3 region has the DNA TGTGCCAGTACCGAGGCAGGGGCCACCTACAATGAGCAGTTCTTC. It specifies CASTEAGATYNEQFF.

The chain links TRBV4-1 to TRBJ1-4, with D possibly matching TRBD1 (6 bases). Trimming took off 4 bases at V and 0 bases at J, with 18 bases between the two ends. Germline V gene sequence: CDR1 MGHRA, CDR2 YSYEKL. The CDR3 is 18 residues long. The CDR3: CASSPTRGAVATNEKLFF. The CDR3 DNA reads TGCGCCAGCAGCCCTACTCGGGGGGCGGTAGCAACTAATGAAAAACTGTTTTTT.

Only one count was recorded for this clone. This chain uses TRBV19 with TRBJ1-1, with D hard to call. The CDR3 extends over 13 amino acids. V lost 5 bases and J 1 base, leaving 8 bases between the germline ends. Germline V gene lookup returns CDR1 LNHDA and CDR2 SQIVND (reference sequence). In DNA, the CDR3 is TGTGCCAGTAGTGACACACGGAACACTGAAGCTTTCTTT. Translation: CASSDTRNTEAFF.

The genes are TRBV10-3 and TRBJ2-5; 10 positions match TRBD2. The CDR3 extends over 15 amino acids. The germline CDR1 and CDR2 sequences are ENHRY and SYGVKD. The V and J ends lost 5 bases and 2 bases, in that order; junction bases with no gene match: 5. As DNA, the CDR3 is TGTGCCATCAGTCTGACTAGCGGGCAACAAGAGACCCAGTACTTC. It specifies CAISLTSGQQETQYF.

V gene TRBV6-6 combines with J gene TRBJ1-1; 9 bases match TRBD1. V was clipped by 2 bases and J by 6 bases; unmatched bases: 7. The germline gives CDR1 MNHNY, CDR2 SVGAGI (reference sequence). This CDR3 is built from 15 residues. DNA of the CDR3: TGTGCCAGCAGTTACACGGGACAGGGTCTCCCTGAAGCTTTCTTT. This translates into CASSYTGQGLPEAFF.

The rearrangement links TRBV6-2 or TRBV6-3 to TRBJ2-5, with D possibly matching TRBD1 (6 bases). This CDR3 has 15 amino acids. CDR1 is MNHEY, CDR2 SVGEGT, per germline. V lost 2 bases and J 0 bases, leaving 10 bases between the germline ends. The CDR3 coding sequence is TGTGCCAGCAGTTACCCCAGGGGCTACCAAGAGACCCAGTACTTC. Protein: CASSYPRGYQETQYF.

A single count supports this clone. At one end the junction does not follow the germline gene, possibly because of a read error. This CDR3 is CASSTGVENSGELFF. CDR3 nucleotides: TGTGCCAGCAGTACAGGGGTCGAGAACAGCGGGGAGCTGTTTTTT. The V gene is TRBV27, the J gene TRBJ2-2; 7 nucleotides line up with TRBD1. Germline values: CDR1 MNHEY, CDR2 SMNVEV (reference sequence). This CDR3 has 15 amino acids.